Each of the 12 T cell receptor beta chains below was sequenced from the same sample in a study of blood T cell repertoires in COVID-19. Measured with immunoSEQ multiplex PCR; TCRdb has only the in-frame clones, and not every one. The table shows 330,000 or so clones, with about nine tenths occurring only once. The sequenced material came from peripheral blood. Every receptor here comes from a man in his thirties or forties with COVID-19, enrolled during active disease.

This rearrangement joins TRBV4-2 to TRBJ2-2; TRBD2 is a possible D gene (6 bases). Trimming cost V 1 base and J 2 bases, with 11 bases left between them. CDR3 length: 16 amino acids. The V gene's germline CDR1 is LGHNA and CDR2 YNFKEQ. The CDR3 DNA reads TGTGCCAGCAGCCAAGTCGTAACTAGCAACACCGGGGAGCTGTTTTTT. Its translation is CASSQVVTSNTGELFF.

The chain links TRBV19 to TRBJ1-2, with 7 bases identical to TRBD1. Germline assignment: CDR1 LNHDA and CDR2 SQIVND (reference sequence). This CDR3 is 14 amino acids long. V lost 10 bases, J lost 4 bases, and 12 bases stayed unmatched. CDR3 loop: CATLRDSHLYGYTF. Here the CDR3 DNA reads TGTGCCACCCTTCGGGACAGCCACCTCTATGGCTACACCTTC.

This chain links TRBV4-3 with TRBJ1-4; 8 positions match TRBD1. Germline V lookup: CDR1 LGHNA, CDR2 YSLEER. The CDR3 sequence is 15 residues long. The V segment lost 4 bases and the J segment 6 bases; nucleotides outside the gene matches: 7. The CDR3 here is CASSPGTGHDEKLFF. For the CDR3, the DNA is TGCGCCAGCAGCCCGGGGACAGGACACGATGAAAAACTGTTTTTT.

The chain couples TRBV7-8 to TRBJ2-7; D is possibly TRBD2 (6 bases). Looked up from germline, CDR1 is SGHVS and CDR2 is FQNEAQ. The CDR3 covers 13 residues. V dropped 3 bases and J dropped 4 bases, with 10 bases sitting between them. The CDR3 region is CASSFGGRYEQYF. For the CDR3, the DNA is TGTGCCAGCAGCTTCGGAGGGAGATACGAGCAGTACTTC.

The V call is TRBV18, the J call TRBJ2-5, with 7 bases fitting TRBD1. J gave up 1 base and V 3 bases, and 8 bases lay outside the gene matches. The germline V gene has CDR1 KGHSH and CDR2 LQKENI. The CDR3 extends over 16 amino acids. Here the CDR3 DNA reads TGTGCCAGCTCACCCCGTTCGGACAGGCCCCAAGAGACCCAGTACTTC. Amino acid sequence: CASSPRSDRPQETQYF. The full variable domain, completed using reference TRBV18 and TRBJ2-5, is NAGVMQNPRHLVRRRGQEARLRCSPMKGHSHVYWYRQLPEEGLKFMVYLQKENIIDESGMPKERFSAEFPKEGPSILRIQQVVRGDSAAYFCASSPRSDRPQETQYFGPGTRLLVL.

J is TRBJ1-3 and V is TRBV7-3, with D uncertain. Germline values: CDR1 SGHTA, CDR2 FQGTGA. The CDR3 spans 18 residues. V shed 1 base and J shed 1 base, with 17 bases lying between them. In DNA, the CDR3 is TGTGCCAGCAGCTTAAGCCCCCCAGGCGACCCTTCTGGAAACACCATATATTTT. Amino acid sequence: CASSLSPPGDPSGNTIYF.

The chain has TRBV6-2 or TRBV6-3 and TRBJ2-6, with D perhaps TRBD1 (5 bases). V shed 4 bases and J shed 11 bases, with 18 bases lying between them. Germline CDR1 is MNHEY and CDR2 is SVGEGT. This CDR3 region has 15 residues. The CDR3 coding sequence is TGTGCCAGCAGTTCCATTAAAGGGGCCGTCGACGTCCTGACTTTC. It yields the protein CASSSIKGAVDVLTF.

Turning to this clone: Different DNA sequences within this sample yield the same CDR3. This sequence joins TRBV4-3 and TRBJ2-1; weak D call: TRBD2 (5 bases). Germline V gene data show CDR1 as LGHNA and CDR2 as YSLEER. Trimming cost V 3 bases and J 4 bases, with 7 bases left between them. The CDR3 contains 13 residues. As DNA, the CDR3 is TGCGCCAGCAGCCAGGACTCTTACAATGAGCAGTTCTTC. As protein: CASSQDSYNEQFF.

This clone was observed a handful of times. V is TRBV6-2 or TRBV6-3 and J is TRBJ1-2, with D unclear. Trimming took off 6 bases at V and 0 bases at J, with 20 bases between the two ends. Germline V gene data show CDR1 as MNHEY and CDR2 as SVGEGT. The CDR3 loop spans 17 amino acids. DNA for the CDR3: TGTGCCAGCAGCCAAACCGTCGGGGTTACTTCTAACTATGGCTACACCTTC. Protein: CASSQTVGVTSNYGYTF.

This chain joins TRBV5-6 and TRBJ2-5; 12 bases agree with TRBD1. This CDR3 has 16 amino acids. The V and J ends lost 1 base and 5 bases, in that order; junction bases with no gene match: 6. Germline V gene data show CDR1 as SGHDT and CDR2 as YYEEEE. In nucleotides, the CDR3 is TGTGCCAGCAGCTTGACGGGACAGGGGGCTGTCGAGACCCAGTACTTC. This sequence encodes CASSLTGQGAVETQYF.

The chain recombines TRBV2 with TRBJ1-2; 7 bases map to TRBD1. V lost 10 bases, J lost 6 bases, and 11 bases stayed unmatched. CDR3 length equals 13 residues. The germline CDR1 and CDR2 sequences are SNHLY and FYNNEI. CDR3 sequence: CATERGRSDGYTF. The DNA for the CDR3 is TGTGCCACCGAAAGGGGGCGCTCAGATGGCTACACCTTC.

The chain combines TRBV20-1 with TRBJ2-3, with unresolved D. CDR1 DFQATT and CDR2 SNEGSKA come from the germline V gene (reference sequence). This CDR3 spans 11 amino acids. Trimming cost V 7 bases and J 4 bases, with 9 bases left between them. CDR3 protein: CSGSSADTQYF. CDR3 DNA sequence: TGCAGTGGTAGCTCGGCAGATACGCAGTATTTT.